This TCR beta chain was found in a study of blood T cell repertoires in COVID-19 (dated by TCRdb to about 2020). About the study as a whole: Samples covering the acute and convalescent phases of COVID-19 were provided by collaborators in the United States, Italy and Spain. A freely available public database, intended as a resource for researchers studying the immune response to SARS-CoV-2, is where the repertoires were released. The prospective study material was composed of cDNA or gDNA derived from T cells, B-cell-depleted T cells, or PBMCs. The samples were drawn from the first 160 participants of the ongoing ImmuneRACE study and from about 1,200 subjects provided by 6 global collaborators. Subjects who had been exposed to COVID-19, were actively infected with it, or had recovered from it provided the deeply sampled blood TCRbeta repertoires that made up the dataset. Where HLA class I and class II types were available, the types were taken from metadata supplied by the sample provider, not from assay-based typing. Nearly every sample came with metadata listing a de-identified subject ID, COVID-19 status, age in years and sex.

The collaborating institutions used their own protocols to collect whole blood in K2EDTA tubes. For TCRbeta analysis, collaborators shipped samples as frozen whole blood, isolated PBMCs, or DNA extracted from either of those sample types. The germline ends are 14 bases apart after V is trimmed by 4 bases and J by 5 bases. From cysteine to phenylalanine, the CDR3 is 14 amino acids long. Only the CDR3 part of the read is kept: 42 bases, read in frame from the first base. The germline V gene yields SGDLS for CDR1 and YYNGEE for CDR2. TCRbeta CDR3 regions were amplified from genomic DNA using the immunoSEQ Assay, a bias-controlled multiplex PCR. The original methods were these. Within the assay, amplification of reference gene primers was used to estimate how many nucleated cells each sample contained. To quantify the absolute abundance of each unique TCRbeta CDR3 rearrangement, sequence reads were collapsed and filtered. For each sample, productive Simpson clonality was calculated by taking the square root of Simpson's diversity index across productive rearrangements. The source is immuneACCESS, and TCRdb retained only in-frame sequences with V and J called. Part of the clones is not carried over; for the studies checked, unresolved V genes explain less than half of this, and the remainder is unexplained. V, J and clone size are those of that table, while D and trimming were read from the DNA. This sample is represented by some 200,000 clones; around 89% of them were singletons. Around 4.8% of the sample goes to the ten largest clones.

Concerning this clone itself: Its antigen is unknown. Per-base quality was not reported, and no clone a single base away is much larger than it.

The investigation overall reported the following: Clinical and demographic metadata were provided uncurated, with the amount varying by source and participant.

Recombination joined TRBV9 with TRBJ2-3, with no confidently assigned D gene. The sequence derives from a woman aged 40 to 50 with acute or convalescent COVID-19. The sequenced material came from peripheral blood. The bases read TGTGCCAGCAGCCGTATCAGTCGGGTAGATACGCAGTATTTT. It specifies CASSRISRVDTQYF.